The 27 T cell receptor beta chains presented below share a single source sample, sequenced in a study of technical replicates of blood from a few donors. Clones were read by immunoSEQ multiplex PCR, and TCRdb kept only the in-frame ones, dropping some. The profile covers about 73,000 clones, with around nine tenths appearing a single time and approximately 4.6% taken by the ten largest. Sequencing used PBMCs. Source of these receptors: a human donor in good health. Some clones in this sample may be carry-over from other donors' samples.

The chain uses TRBV14 and TRBJ2-5; no clear D gene. V was trimmed by 0 bases and J by 2 bases, leaving 7 bases between them. Germline loops: CDR1 SGHDN, CDR2 FVKESK. CDR3 length: 14 residues. CDR3 protein: CASSQDLLQETQYF. In nucleotides, the CDR3 is TGTGCCAGCAGCCAAGATCTACTTCAAGAGACCCAGTACTTC.

V is TRBV2 and J is TRBJ1-6; TRBD1 agrees at 11 bases. Germline CDR1 is SNHLY and CDR2 is FYNNEI. The trim removed 6 bases at V and 6 bases at J, leaving 7 bases unmatched. There are 16 residues in the CDR3. For the CDR3, the DNA is TGTGCCAGCAGACCTGGACAGGGGGCGCTTAATTCACCCCTCCACTTT. This gives the protein CASRPGQGALNSPLHF.

This rearrangement joins TRBV30 to TRBJ2-1, with TRBD1 matching 7 bases. V lost 2 bases and J lost 9; bases outside the gene matches: 10. This CDR3 spans 14 amino acids. Germline CDR1 GTSNPN, CDR2 SVGIG (reference sequence). This chain's CDR3 is CAWSRNRGFGEQFF. The CDR3 DNA reads as TGTGCCTGGAGTAGGAACAGGGGCTTCGGTGAGCAGTTCTTC.

V gene TRBV19 combines with J gene TRBJ1-6; maybe TRBD1 (5 bases). Trimming stripped 3 bases from V and 7 bases from J, with 10 bases between. This CDR3 is built from 14 residues. The germline V gene has CDR1 LNHDA and CDR2 SQIVND (reference sequence). The CDR3 protein is CASSIGGDNSPLHF. The DNA of the CDR3 is TGTGCCAGTAGTATTGGAGGGGACAATTCACCCCTCCACTTT.

The chain carries TRBV7-9 and TRBJ1-3; TRBD1 is a possible D gene (5 bases). V lost 5 bases and J lost 0, with 8 bases in between. The CDR3 runs to 14 residues. Per the germline V gene, CDR1 is SEHNR and CDR2 is FQNEAQ (reference sequence). CDR3 coding DNA: TGTGCCAGCAGCCGGGGGGACTCTGGAAACACCATATATTTT. Translation gives CASSRGDSGNTIYF.

J is TRBJ1-1 and V is TRBV9; unclear D gene. Germline V lookup: CDR1 SGDLS, CDR2 YYNGEE. Trimming took 6 bases from V and 0 from J, leaving 9 bases between them. CDR3 length: 13 residues. In DNA, the CDR3 is TGTGCCAGCACGCTGGGCCTGAACACTGAAGCTTTCTTT. Translated: CASTLGLNTEAFF. The full variable domain, its missing parts supplied by reference TRBV9 and TRBJ1-1, is DSGVTQTPKHLITATGQRVTLRCSPRSGDLSVYWYQQSLDQGLQFLIQYYNGEERAKGNILERFSAQQFPDLHSELNLSSLELGDSALYFCASTLGLNTEAFFGQGTRLTVV.

This chain connects TRBV9 to TRBJ1-2; D gene uncertain. Germline loops: CDR1 SGDLS, CDR2 YYNGEE. The CDR3 covers 13 residues. Trimming took 1 base from V and 5 from J, leaving 9 bases between them. CDR3 nucleotide sequence: TGTGCCAGCAGCGTATTGAGTGGTTATGGCTACACCTTC. Translation: CASSVLSGYGYTF.

The DNA of the CDR3 is TGTGCCAGCGGGTCTTGGACTAGCGGGACCTACAATGAGCAGTTCTTC. It is translated as CASGSWTSGTYNEQFF. This sequence joins TRBV7-9 and TRBJ2-1; the match to TRBD2 covers 12 bases. CDR1 and CDR2 from the germline V gene are SEHNR and FQNEAQ (reference sequence). Trimming at V came to 8 bases and at J to 2 bases, leaving 7 bases not matched to a gene. The CDR3 contains 16 residues. Full variable domain (outside the CDR3, taken from reference TRBV7-9 and TRBJ2-1): DTGVSQNPRHKITKRGQNVTFRCDPISEHNRLYWYRQTLGQGPEFLTYFQNEAQLEKSRLLSDRFSAERPKGSFSTLEIQRTEQGDSAMYLCASGSWTSGTYNEQFFGPGTRLTVL.

The chain combines TRBV19 with TRBJ2-3; 9 nucleotides agree with TRBD2. This CDR3 is 15 amino acids long. The V gene's germline CDR1 is LNHDA and CDR2 SQIVND (reference sequence). The trim removed 6 bases at V and 7 bases at J, leaving 11 bases unmatched. CDR3 loop: CASSNSGGGQNTQYF. As DNA, the CDR3 is TGTGCCAGTAGCAATAGCGGGGGAGGTCAGAATACGCAGTATTTT.

The chain combines TRBV4-3 with TRBJ1-4; the D gene is possibly TRBD1 (6 bases). Trimming shortened V by 4 bases and J by 3 bases, and 9 bases separated the two germline ends. Germline V CDR1 and CDR2: LGHNA, YSLEER. The CDR3 is made up of 14 amino acids. The CDR3 is CASSPSGANEKLFF. In nucleotides, the CDR3 is TGCGCCAGCAGCCCCTCAGGGGCTAATGAAAAACTGTTTTTT.

The genes are TRBV7-6 and TRBJ2-7, with 13 nucleotides matching TRBD2. Germline CDR1 and CDR2: SGHVS and FNYEAQ. The junction had 7 bases not matched to a gene; V was cut back by 4 bases and J by 4 bases. This CDR3 is built from 16 residues. The CDR3: CASSSGLAGVGYEQYF. The CDR3 DNA is TGTGCCAGCAGCTCTGGACTAGCGGGAGTTGGTTACGAGCAGTACTTC.

This clone was seen more than once but under ten times. The chain recombines TRBV27 with TRBJ2-1; 9 bases map to TRBD1. The CDR3 has 14 amino acids. V was clipped by 7 bases and J by 5 bases; unmatched bases: 6. In germline, CDR1 is MNHEY, CDR2 SMNVEV (reference sequence). CDR3 nucleotide sequence: TGTGCCAGCAATGGACAGGGGAGTCACAATGAGCAGTTCTTC. This sequence encodes CASNGQGSHNEQFF.

This sequence joins TRBV5-6 and TRBJ1-2, with 8 bases aligning to TRBD1. The CDR3 runs 11 residues. CDR1 SGHDT and CDR2 YYEEEE come from the germline V gene. V was clipped by 4 bases and J by 13 bases; unmatched bases: 6. CDR3: CASSLGQGLTF. CDR3 bases: TGTGCCAGCAGCCTAGGACAGGGCCTCACCTTC.

This chain uses TRBV7-3 with TRBJ2-3; weak D call: TRBD1 (6 bases). The V gene's germline CDR1 is SGHTA and CDR2 FQGTGA. The CDR3 has 15 residues. V lost 4 bases and J 6 bases, leaving 17 bases between the germline ends. In DNA form, the CDR3 reads TGTGCCAGCAGCTCGGGCCAGGGGAAACGGGATACGCAGTATTTT. Protein product: CASSSGQGKRDTQYF.

V gene TRBV7-9 combines with J gene TRBJ1-5, with 9 bases matching TRBD1. The CDR3 sequence is 15 residues long. Looked up from germline, CDR1 is SEHNR and CDR2 is FQNEAQ (reference sequence). Trimming cost V 5 bases and J 6 bases; bases outside gene matches: 8. CDR3 sequence: CASSQGDRALQPQHF. The CDR3 DNA is TGTGCCAGCAGCCAGGGGGACAGGGCGCTTCAGCCCCAGCATTTT. Full variable domain (remainder filled in from reference TRBV7-9 and TRBJ1-5): DTGVSQNPRHKITKRGQNVTFRCDPISEHNRLYWYRQTLGQGPEFLTYFQNEAQLEKSRLLSDRFSAERPKGSFSTLEIQRTEQGDSAMYLCASSQGDRALQPQHFGDGTRLSIL.

The count of this clone is one. The chain links TRBV5-1 to TRBJ2-6; no definite D call. V was trimmed by 5 bases and J by 0 bases, leaving 12 bases between them. Germline CDR1 SGHRS, CDR2 YFSETQ. The CDR3 spans 16 residues. The CDR3 sequence is CASRNPTNSGANVLTF. DNA of the CDR3: TGCGCCAGCAGGAACCCAACTAACTCTGGGGCCAACGTCCTGACTTTC.

The rearrangement joins TRBV7-9 to TRBJ2-3, with 10 nucleotides matching TRBD2. This CDR3 has 16 residues. Germline V CDR1 and CDR2: SEHNR, FQNEAQ (reference sequence). The ends lost 3 bases at V and 5 bases at J; junction bases unmatched: 8. As DNA, the CDR3 is TGTGCCAGCAGCTTTAATCTAGCGGGAGTTGAAGATACGCAGTATTTT. Translating it yields CASSFNLAGVEDTQYF.

This CDR3 is CASSAAGRTSGNPRASYNEQFF. In DNA, the CDR3 is TGTGCCAGCAGTGCCGCCGGGCGGACTAGCGGTAACCCCCGAGCCTCCTACAATGAGCAGTTCTTC. The genes are TRBV27 and TRBJ2-1, with 10 bases aligning to TRBD2. The CDR3 is 22 residues long. V was clipped by 5 bases and J by 0 bases; unmatched bases: 22. The germline V gene encodes CDR1 MNHEY and CDR2 SMNVEV (reference sequence).

The rearrangement uses TRBV5-4 and TRBJ2-3, with 13 positions matching TRBD2. The CDR3 runs 15 residues. V lost 4 bases and J lost 3; bases outside the gene matches: 2. CDR1 and CDR2 from the germline V gene are SGHNT and YYREEE (reference sequence). CDR3 DNA sequence: TGTGCCAGCAGCACACTAGCGGGGGGGACAGATACGCAGTATTTT. Translation: CASSTLAGGTDTQYF. The complete variable domain, with remaining parts taken from reference TRBV5-4 and TRBJ2-3, reads ETGVTQSPTHLIKTRGQQVTLRCSSQSGHNTVSWYQQALGQGPQFIFQYYREEENGRGNFPPRFSGLQFPNYSSELNVNALELDDSALYLCASSTLAGGTDTQYFGPGTRLTVL.

This clone showed up just once. The chain carries TRBV7-9 and TRBJ2-3; 7 bases line up with TRBD2. Germline-derived CDR1 and CDR2 are SEHNR and FQNEAQ (reference sequence). This CDR3 is built from 16 residues. Losses at the gene ends were 5 bases for V and 1 base for J; bases not matched to a gene: 9. In DNA, the CDR3 is TGTGCCAGCAGCCCTGGCTGGGCGGGAGGCACAGATACGCAGTATTTT. It translates to CASSPGWAGGTDTQYF.

This chain connects TRBV4-2 to TRBJ2-1, with 7 bases fitting TRBD1. From germline, CDR1 is LGHNA and CDR2 YNFKEQ. V lost 2 bases to trimming and J lost 8 bases; unmatched junction nucleotides: 9. There are 15 residues in the CDR3. CDR3 DNA sequence: TGTGCCAGCAGCCAAACAGGGGCCAGGAGAGATGAGCAGTTCTTC. Translation: CASSQTGARRDEQFF.

This chain uses TRBV6-1 with TRBJ2-7, with 9 bases fitting TRBD1. The length of the CDR3 is 14 residues. The germline V gene has CDR1 MNHNS and CDR2 SASEGT. The V gene end was trimmed by 6 bases and the J gene end by 3 bases; junction bases not matched to a gene: 6. The CDR3 sequence is CASRAGTGYYEQYF. The CDR3 DNA is TGTGCCAGCAGAGCCGGGACAGGGTACTACGAGCAGTACTTC.

The chain couples TRBV29-1 to TRBJ2-7; 9 bases are shared with TRBD1. The germline CDR1 and CDR2 sequences are SQVTM and ANQGSEA. This CDR3 is 16 amino acids long. With 6 bases clipped from V and 5 bases from J, the junction kept 17 bases outside the gene matches. CDR3 in DNA: TGCAGCGTCGCTGGGGACTGGGACAGGGCCTCGGACGAGCAGTACTTC. This codes for CSVAGDWDRASDEQYF.

A single count supports this clone. The genes are TRBV6-1 and TRBJ1-5; D perhaps matches TRBD1 (5 bases). Deletions cut 6 bases from V and 3 bases from J, with 12 bases between. This CDR3 has 14 residues. Germline V gene sequence: CDR1 MNHNS, CDR2 SASEGT. The CDR3 is CASRYDRFNQPQHF. Written as DNA, the CDR3 is TGTGCCAGCAGATATGACAGATTCAATCAGCCCCAGCATTTT.

This clone has a single count. The chain has TRBV10-3 and TRBJ2-3; TRBD2 agrees at 12 bases. The CDR3 runs 16 residues. In germline, CDR1 is ENHRY, CDR2 SYGVKD. V trimming: 6 bases; J trimming: 2 bases; junction bases outside the gene matches: 6. The chain's CDR3 is CAISFRLAGDTDTQYF. The CDR3 bases are TGTGCCATCAGCTTCCGACTAGCGGGAGACACAGATACGCAGTATTTT.

The CDR3 spells CASSPGLVPGETQYF. The DNA for the CDR3 is TGCGCCAGCAGCCCGGGACTAGTCCCCGGGGAGACCCAGTACTTC. The gene calls are TRBV5-1 and TRBJ2-5; 8 bases align to TRBD2. The trim removed 4 bases at V and 5 bases at J, leaving 10 bases unmatched. Per the germline V gene, CDR1 is SGHRS and CDR2 is YFSETQ. CDR3 length: 15 amino acids.

This clone appeared a single time. The rearrangement joins TRBV27 to TRBJ1-4; D gene unclear. CDR3 size: 13 residues. The germline V gene has CDR1 MNHEY and CDR2 SMNVEV (reference sequence). Between the trimmed V and J ends, which lost 6 bases and 9 bases, there was a span of 14 bases. CDR3 in amino acids: CASRGPISQKLFF. The CDR3 bases are TGTGCCAGCAGGGGCCCCATTTCCCAAAAACTGTTTTTT.